This is a list of T cell receptor beta chains from one sample in a study of vaccination effects on CD4 cells after COVID-19. The repertoire was sequenced with immunoSEQ multiplex PCR; TCRdb's copy has only in-frame clones and lacks some. The table includes fewer than 40,000 clones, 70% detected once. Their recognized antigens are unknown. Sequences were derived from CD4+ T cells from PBMCs cultured without peptide, sampled before COVID-19 vaccination. The origin of the receptors is a human donor who received a COVID-19 vaccine. Both conserved end residues are part of each CDR3. D genes are given only for firm matches. A row's size may be missing; if present it is once, few, many or a size class.

j_call clone_size d_call v_call cdr3_nt cdr3_aa
TRBJ1-1 NA TRBD1 TRBV4-1 TGCGCCAGCAGCGCCTCGACAGGGCCCCAGAACACTGAAGCTTTCTTT CASSASTGPQNTEAFF
TRBJ2-5 NA NA TRBV19 TGTGCCAGTAGTATAGATTCAGGGAAAAACGGGGAGACCCAGTACTTC CASSIDSGKNGETQYF
TRBJ2-2 NA NA TRBV6-6 TGTGCCATCCAGGGGACGAACACCGGGGAGCTGTTTTTT CAIQGTNTGELFF
TRBJ1-6 NA NA TRBV19 TGTGCCAGTAGTATCGCAGTCTTAAATTCACCCCTCCACTTT CASSIAVLNSPLHF
TRBJ2-5 NA NA TRBV2 TGTGCCAGCACTCCTATTTCTCCAGGCCAAAAAGAGACCCAGTACTTC CASTPISPGQKETQYF
TRBJ2-1 few TRBD2 TRBV6-2/TRBV6-3 TGTGCCAGCAGTATTCGGGGGGGCTTAAATGATGAGCAGTTCTTC CASSIRGGLNDEQFF
TRBJ1-2 NA NA TRBV6-5 TGTGCCAGCAGTTATGCCGGGGAGGGCTACACCTTC CASSYAGEGYTF
TRBJ1-2 NA NA TRBV5-4 TGTGCCAGCAGCTTGGTATCAGGGACATCTCCCTATGGCTACACCTTC CASSLVSGTSPYGYTF
TRBJ1-5 few NA TRBV28 TGTGCCAGCAGTTTAGGGGGGGCGCCGAGCAATCAGCCCCAGCATTTT CASSLGGAPSNQPQHF
TRBJ2-6 NA TRBD1 TRBV19 TGTGCCAGTAGTATCAGGACAGGGACTGGGGCCAACGTCCTGACTTTC CASSIRTGTGANVLTF
TRBJ2-1 NA NA TRBV2 TGTGCCAGCAGTGTTGGAGACGTCTCCAATGAGCAGTTCTTC CASSVGDVSNEQFF
TRBJ1-4 NA NA TRBV25-1 TGTGCCAGCGGACAGTCAACTAATGAAAAACTGTTTTTT CASGQSTNEKLFF
TRBJ2-3 NA TRBD1 TRBV10-1 TGCGCCAGCAGGGGACAGGGTATCGCAGATACGCAGTATTTT CASRGQGIADTQYF
TRBJ1-2 NA NA TRBV10-2 TGCGCCAGCAGTGAGCGGGGGTATGGCTACACCTTC CASSERGYGYTF
TRBJ2-1 medium-sized TRBD2 TRBV11-3 TGTGCCAGCAGCTTAGACCAGGGAGGTAGCGGGAGTCCTAATGAGCAGTTCTTC CASSLDQGGSGSPNEQFF
TRBJ1-6 NA NA TRBV5-1 TGCGCCAGCAGCTTTAGTGGACAGCATAATTCACCCCTCCACTTT CASSFSGQHNSPLHF
TRBJ2-4 NA NA TRBV11-1 TGTGCCAGCAGCCGCTCAGGGATTGAAAACATTCAGTACTTC CASSRSGIENIQYF
TRBJ2-2 NA NA TRBV4-2 TGTGCCAGCAGCCATAAGTCAGGGGGGTCGGACACCGGGGAGCTGTTTTTT CASSHKSGGSDTGELFF
TRBJ2-2 few NA TRBV27 TGTGCCAGCAGCGGGCTCCTGGCTACTGTCAGGGAGCTGTTTTTT CASSGLLATVRELFF